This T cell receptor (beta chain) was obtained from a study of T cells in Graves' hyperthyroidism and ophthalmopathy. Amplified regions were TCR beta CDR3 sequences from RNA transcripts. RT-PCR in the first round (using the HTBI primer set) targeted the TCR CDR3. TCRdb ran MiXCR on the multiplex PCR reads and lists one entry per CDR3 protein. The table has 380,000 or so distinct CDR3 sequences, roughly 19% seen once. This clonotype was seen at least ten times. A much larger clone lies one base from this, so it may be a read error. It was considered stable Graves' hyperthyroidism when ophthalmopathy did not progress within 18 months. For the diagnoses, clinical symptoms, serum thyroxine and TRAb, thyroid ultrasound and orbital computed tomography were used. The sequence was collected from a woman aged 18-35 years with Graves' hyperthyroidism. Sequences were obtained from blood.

The CDR3 loop is CASRRGGGWQPQHF. The CDR3 nucleotides read TGTGCCAGCAGGAGGGGAGGGGGCTGGCAGCCCCAGCATTTT. The chain joins TRBV6-1 to TRBJ1-5; 7 nucleotides agree with TRBD1. Germline V gives CDR1 MNHNS, CDR2 SASEGT. The CDR3 length is 14 residues. V shed 6 bases, J shed 7 bases, and the junction held 9 bases outside the gene matches.